The rows below give T cell receptor beta chains drawn from one sample of a study of sequential checkpoint blockade in melanoma. The repertoire was sequenced with immunoSEQ multiplex PCR; TCRdb's copy has only in-frame clones and lacks some. The sample records tens of thousands of clones, nearly 90% being singletons. This specimen was CD8+ T cells sorted from blood (inferred from file names), taken from a patient given nivolumab and ipilimumab in sequence. The receptors originated from a human donor with melanoma. The CDR3 runs from the conserved cysteine through the conserved F or W. The D gene is left open where the match is weak. Clone size, where shown, is once, few, many, or a class for clones that have expanded.

>TRBJ2-1|once|TRBD2|TRBV7-2
TGTGCCAGCAGCCTACCGGGACTAGCTATGAATGAGCAGTTCTTC
CASSLPGLAMNEQFF
>TRBJ2-6|.|TRBD1|TRBV19
TGTGCCAGTAACCACGATCCGGGACAGAACTCTGGGGCCAACGTCCTGACTTTC
CASNHDPGQNSGANVLTF
>TRBJ2-3|few|TRBD2|TRBV28
TGTGCCAGCAGTTTCCTAGCGGGGACAGATACGCAGTATTTT
CASSFLAGTDTQYF
>TRBJ2-1|.|.|TRBV7-9
TGTGCCAGCAGCTTAGCGTTGCGGGCGGCCTACAATGAGCAGTTCTTC
CASSLALRAAYNEQFF
>TRBJ1-5|.|.|TRBV27
TGTGCCAGCAGTCCTCTCTTTGGAGCGAATCAGCCCCAGCATTTT
CASSPLFGANQPQHF
>TRBJ1-1|.|TRBD1|TRBV10-2
TGCGCCAGCATGTCCGGGACAGGGACCTTGGGCACTGAAGCTTTCTTT
CASMSGTGTLGTEAFF
>TRBJ2-7|.|.|TRBV11-2
TGTGCCAGCAGCTCCCCGGGGTTAGCCTACGAGCAGTACTTC
CASSSPGLAYEQYF
>TRBJ1-1|.|.|TRBV4-1
TGCGCCAGCAGCCAAGCTCCAGGGGTTGACACTGAAGCTTTCTTT
CASSQAPGVDTEAFF
>TRBJ2-1|.|.|TRBV25-1
TGTGCCAGCAGTGAATTGGAGGGGACGTTTGAGCAGTTCTTC
CASSELEGTFEQFF
>TRBJ1-1|.|.|TRBV9
TGTGCCAGCAGCGTAGTAGAGGGTACTGAAGCTTTCTTT
CASSVVEGTEAFF
>TRBJ2-5|.|.|TRBV6-5
TGTGCCAGCGGTCTAGCAGGACGGGAGACCCAGTACTTC
CASGLAGRETQYF
>TRBJ2-3|.|TRBD2|TRBV25-1
TGTGCCAGCAGTGAGACTAGCGGGAGGGCAGATACGCAGTATTTT
CASSETSGRADTQYF
>TRBJ2-5|.|.|TRBV19
TGTGCCAGTAGTATCGGAGGGGGCTTAGAGACCCAGTACTTC
CASSIGGGLETQYF
>TRBJ2-5|once|.|TRBV13
TGTGCCAGCAGCTTTGAGAGAGGTAGAGAGACCCAGTACTTC
CASSFERGRETQYF
>TRBJ2-7|medium-sized|TRBD2|TRBV10-3
TGTGCCACCGGGTCCCGGGCGACTAGCGGGTACAACGAGCAGTACTTC
CATGSRATSGYNEQYF
>TRBJ1-3|once|.|TRBV11-2
TGTGCCAGCAGAAACCCAACCATGGGCGTATCCTCTGGAAACACCATATATTTT
CASRNPTMGVSSGNTIYF
>TRBJ2-7|.|TRBD2|TRBV19
TGTGCCAGTAGCCCCGCGGGGGGATCCTACGAGCAGTACTTC
CASSPAGGSYEQYF
>TRBJ2-7|.|TRBD1|TRBV7-9
TGTGCCAGCAGCGCACGGGAGACAGGGGGAGTTCCCTACGAGCAGTACTTC
CASSARETGGVPYEQYF
>TRBJ2-1|once|TRBD2|TRBV6-1
TGTGCCAGCAGTGAACCAGCGGGAGGGGGGAATGAGCAGTTCTTC
CASSEPAGGGNEQFF
>TRBJ2-7|.|.|TRBV19
TGTGCCAGTAGTATAGATGAGGCTTCCCGGGACGAGCAGTACTTC
CASSIDEASRDEQYF
>TRBJ2-1|.|.|TRBV4-1
TGCGCCAGCAGCCAAGGAGGGAATGAGCAGTTCTTC
CASSQGGNEQFF
>TRBJ2-1|once|TRBD2|TRBV7-7
TGTGCTAGCAGCGAAGGACTAGCGGGAGGGGTCGAGCAGTTCTTC
CASSEGLAGGVEQFF